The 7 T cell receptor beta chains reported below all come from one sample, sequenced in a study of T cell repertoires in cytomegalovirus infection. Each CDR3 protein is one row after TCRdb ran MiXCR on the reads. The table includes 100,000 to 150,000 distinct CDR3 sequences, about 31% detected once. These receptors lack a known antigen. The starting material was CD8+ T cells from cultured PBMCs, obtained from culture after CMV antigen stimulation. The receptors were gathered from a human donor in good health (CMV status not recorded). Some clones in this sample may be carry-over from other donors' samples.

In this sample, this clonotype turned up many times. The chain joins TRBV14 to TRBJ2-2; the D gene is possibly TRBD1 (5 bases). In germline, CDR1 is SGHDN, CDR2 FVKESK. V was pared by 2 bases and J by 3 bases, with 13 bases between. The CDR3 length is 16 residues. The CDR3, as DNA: TGTGCCAGCAGCCAATTTCCCCTAGGGGACACCGGGGAGCTGTTTTTT. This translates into CASSQFPLGDTGELFF.

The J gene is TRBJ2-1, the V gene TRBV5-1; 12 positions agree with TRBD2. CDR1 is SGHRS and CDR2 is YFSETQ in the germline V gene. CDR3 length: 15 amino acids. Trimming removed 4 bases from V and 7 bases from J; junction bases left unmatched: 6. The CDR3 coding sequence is TGCGCCAGCAGCCTTCTAGCGGGGGGGCCTAATGAGCAGTTCTTC. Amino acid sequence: CASSLLAGGPNEQFF. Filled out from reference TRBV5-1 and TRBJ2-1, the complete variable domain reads KAGVTQTPRYLIKTRGQQVTLSCSPISGHRSVSWYQQTPGQGLQFLFEYFSETQRNKGNFPGRFSGRQFSNSRSEMNVSTLELGDSALYLCASSLLAGGPNEQFFGPGTRLTVL.

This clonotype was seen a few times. The CDR3 loop reads CASSLEGYRAYEQYF. CDR3 sequence (DNA): TGTGCCAGCAGCTTAGAGGGGTATCGGGCCTACGAGCAGTACTTC. This chain connects TRBV7-2 to TRBJ2-7, with D perhaps TRBD1 (5 bases). The CDR3 is made up of 15 amino acids. V was pared by 1 base and J by 2 bases, with 12 bases between. Germline CDR1 reads SGHTA; CDR2 reads FQGNSA.

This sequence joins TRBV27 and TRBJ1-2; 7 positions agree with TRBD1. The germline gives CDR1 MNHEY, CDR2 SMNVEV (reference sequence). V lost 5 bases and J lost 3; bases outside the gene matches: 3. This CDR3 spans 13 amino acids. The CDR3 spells CASSPGTDYGYTF. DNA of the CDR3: TGTGCCAGCAGTCCCGGGACAGACTATGGCTACACCTTC.

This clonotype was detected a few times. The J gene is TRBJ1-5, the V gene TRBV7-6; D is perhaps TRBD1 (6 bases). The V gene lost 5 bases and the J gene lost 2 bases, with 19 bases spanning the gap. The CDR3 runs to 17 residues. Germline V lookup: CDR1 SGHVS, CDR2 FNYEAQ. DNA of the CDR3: TGTGCCAGCAGCCCAGGGGACCGGGACGCTGGCAATCAGCCCCAGCATTTT. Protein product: CASSPGDRDAGNQPQHF.

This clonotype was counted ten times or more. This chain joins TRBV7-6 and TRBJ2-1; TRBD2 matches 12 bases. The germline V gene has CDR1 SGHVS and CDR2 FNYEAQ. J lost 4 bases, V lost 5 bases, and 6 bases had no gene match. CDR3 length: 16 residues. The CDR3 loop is CASSPSTSGGYNEQFF. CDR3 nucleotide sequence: TGTGCCAGCAGCCCCTCCACTAGCGGGGGGTACAATGAGCAGTTCTTC.

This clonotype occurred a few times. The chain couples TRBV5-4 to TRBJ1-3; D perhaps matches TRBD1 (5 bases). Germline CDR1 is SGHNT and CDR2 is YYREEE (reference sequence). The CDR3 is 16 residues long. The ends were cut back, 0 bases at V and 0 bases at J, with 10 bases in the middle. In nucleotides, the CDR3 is TGTGCCAGCAGCTTGGAGGGGCGCCTCTCTGGAAACACCATATATTTT. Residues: CASSLEGRLSGNTIYF. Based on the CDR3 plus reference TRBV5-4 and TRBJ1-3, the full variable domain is ETGVTQSPTHLIKTRGQQVTLRCSSQSGHNTVSWYQQALGQGPQFIFQYYREEENGRGNFPPRFSGLQFPNYSSELNVNALELDDSALYLCASSLEGRLSGNTIYFGEGSWLTVV.